This T cell receptor beta chain originates from a study of blood T cell repertoires in COVID-19. For the study at large: COVID-19 samples from acute and convalescent phases originated in the United States, Italy and Spain. The cDNA or gDNA used as material had been derived from T cells, B-cell-depleted T cells, or PBMCs.

Original analysis: Reference gene primers were amplified, and this amplification served to estimate nucleated cell counts. The table came from immunoSEQ multiplex PCR; TCRdb's copy has only in-frame clones and leaves some out. The V and J calls and clone size are taken from that table; D and trimming were inferred from the DNA. The repertoire holds over 95,000 clones, with roughly 76% as singletons. The TCR comes from a human donor in a cohort sampled during active COVID-19. The sample was peripheral blood.

CDR3 sequence: CASSLLRGTTDTQYF. The CDR3 DNA is TGTGCCAGCAGCTTACTTCGGGGAACCACAGATACGCAGTATTTT. V gene TRBV7-9 combines with J gene TRBJ2-3; TRBD2 might be the D (5 bases). Germline lookup yields CDR1 SEHNR and CDR2 FQNEAQ (reference sequence). The V gene lost 2 bases and the J gene lost 2 bases, with 11 bases spanning the gap. The CDR3 contains 15 residues.